This TCR beta chain originates from a study of low-dose radiotherapy and immunotherapy resistance in tumors. Overall study context: The study gave Cohort 2 1 Gy per fraction every two weeks, totaling 13 Gy over 26 weeks. Every two weeks, one day ahead of radiation and immunotherapy, cyclophosphamide 200 mg/m2 was given (intravenously).

CDR1 is MNHNY and CDR2 is SVGAGI in the germline V gene (reference sequence). The V segment lost 5 bases and the J segment 9 bases; nucleotides outside the gene matches: 6. The CDR3 has 12 residues. First-strand cDNA relied on TRAV- and TRBV-specific primers spanning alpha and beta chains. The PCR that amplified TCRs ran for about 20 cycles, relying on a constant-region primer and a V-primer adapter. mRNA that had been isolated underwent amplification through in vitro transcription. TCRdb independently ran MiXCR on the reads; one entry per CDR3 protein. Here the sample spans tens of thousands of distinct CDR3 sequences, 15% to 20% being singletons. Time point here: before trial treatment. Advanced solid tumors lacking tumor-infiltrating lymphocytes characterized eligible patients. This clonotype was seen repeatedly, ten times or more.

Sequencing was performed on PBMCs, taken before treatment. This TCR came from a male donor with prostate cancer. The V gene is TRBV6-6, the J gene TRBJ2-7, with 8 nucleotides matching TRBD1. The CDR3 sequence: CASSGQGIGQYF. The DNA of the CDR3 is TGTGCCAGCAGTGGACAGGGTATCGGGCAGTACTTC.